A selection of T cell receptor beta chains follows, all from one sample in a study of T-cell memory formation after mild COVID-19. Using its own MiXCR run on the 5' RACE reads, TCRdb lists one record per CDR3 protein. This sample yields more than 250,000 distinct CDR3 sequences, of which 16% are seen a single time; 22% belongs to the top ten. What was sequenced was PBMCs or a T cell subset sorted from them (not recorded which). Receptors originate from a young man who had mild COVID-19 (a few samples of this study predate the infection). Cell type and time point are not known. The CDR3 runs from the conserved cysteine through the conserved F or W. Fields, in order: V gene, J gene, CDR3 length, CDR3 protein.

v_call: TRBV7-2
j_call: TRBJ1-1
cdr3_length: 15
cdr3_aa: CASSPTQAGGTEAFF

v_call: TRBV20-1
j_call: TRBJ1-5
cdr3_length: 16
cdr3_aa: CSARGPRTEGNQPQHF

v_call: TRBV6-4
j_call: TRBJ2-1
cdr3_length: 15
cdr3_aa: CASSDRRGAYNEQFF

v_call: TRBV20-1
j_call: TRBJ2-3
cdr3_length: 16
cdr3_aa: CSAQIRDKRSTDTQYF

v_call: TRBV5-5
j_call: TRBJ2-5
cdr3_length: 15
cdr3_aa: CASSLRGGERETQYF

v_call: TRBV4-3
j_call: TRBJ2-5
cdr3_length: 17
cdr3_aa: CASSQGGTGIVKETQYF

v_call: TRBV20-1
j_call: TRBJ1-4
cdr3_length: 13
cdr3_aa: CSTSDSGGEKLFF

v_call: TRBV5-1
j_call: TRBJ1-1
cdr3_length: 13
cdr3_aa: CASSAPGGAEAFF

v_call: TRBV7-2
j_call: TRBJ2-3
cdr3_length: 16
cdr3_aa: CASSLALASGADTQYF

v_call: TRBV24-1
j_call: TRBJ2-5
cdr3_length: 15
cdr3_aa: CATSAPTGASETQYF

v_call: TRBV2
j_call: TRBJ2-5
cdr3_length: 11
cdr3_aa: CASYLYETQYF

v_call: TRBV5-1
j_call: TRBJ1-6
cdr3_length: 16
cdr3_aa: CASSLEGGSYNSPLHF

v_call: TRBV11-2
j_call: TRBJ2-2
cdr3_length: 16
cdr3_aa: CASSLLPGRDTGELFF

v_call: TRBV6-1
j_call: TRBJ2-1
cdr3_length: 15
cdr3_aa: CASRAGQGNYNEQFF

v_call: TRBV4-3
j_call: TRBJ2-5
cdr3_length: 15
cdr3_aa: CASSQDQGGQETQYF

v_call: TRBV28
j_call: TRBJ2-1
cdr3_length: 15
cdr3_aa: CASSPSRPGYNEQFF

v_call: TRBV6-2/TRBV6-3
j_call: TRBJ2-4
cdr3_length: 15
cdr3_aa: CASSSWTIAKNIQYF

v_call: TRBV6-5
j_call: TRBJ1-2
cdr3_length: 15
cdr3_aa: CASSYSKGVVKGYTF

v_call: TRBV28
j_call: TRBJ1-1
cdr3_length: 13
cdr3_aa: CASSYPGPRGAFF

v_call: TRBV20-1
j_call: TRBJ1-5
cdr3_length: 12
cdr3_aa: CSARVLNQPQHF

v_call: TRBV14
j_call: TRBJ2-1
cdr3_length: 14
cdr3_aa: CASSQEVMVGEQFF

v_call: TRBV7-2
j_call: TRBJ2-7
cdr3_length: 11
cdr3_aa: CASSFLGEQYF

v_call: TRBV20-1
j_call: TRBJ2-5
cdr3_length: 14
cdr3_aa: CSASGGPLDETQYF

v_call: TRBV7-2
j_call: TRBJ2-7
cdr3_length: 13
cdr3_aa: CASSHRVNYEQYF

v_call: TRBV20-1
j_call: TRBJ2-3
cdr3_length: 12
cdr3_aa: CSAREGGDTQYF

v_call: TRBV20-1
j_call: TRBJ2-3
cdr3_length: 15
cdr3_aa: CSASLQGLSTDTQYF

v_call: TRBV28
j_call: TRBJ2-5
cdr3_length: 11
cdr3_aa: CASSNLGTQYF

v_call: TRBV7-6
j_call: TRBJ2-2
cdr3_length: 15
cdr3_aa: CASSFQGQNTGELFF

v_call: TRBV5-1
j_call: TRBJ2-3
cdr3_length: 18
cdr3_aa: CASSFGTSGGTSTDTQYF

v_call: TRBV6-2/TRBV6-3
j_call: TRBJ2-2
cdr3_length: 17
cdr3_aa: CASSYSNAGGRTGELFF

v_call: TRBV28
j_call: TRBJ1-5
cdr3_length: 16
cdr3_aa: CASTGTGGYSNQPQHF

v_call: TRBV5-1
j_call: TRBJ2-1
cdr3_length: 14
cdr3_aa: CASSLPGPLNEQFF

v_call: TRBV7-8
j_call: TRBJ2-2
cdr3_length: 15
cdr3_aa: CASSLLRGQAGELFF

v_call: TRBV24-1
j_call: TRBJ2-1
cdr3_length: 15
cdr3_aa: CATDTGTSNYNEQFF

v_call: TRBV20-1
j_call: TRBJ2-5
cdr3_length: 15
cdr3_aa: CSARRLAQDQETQYF

v_call: TRBV5-1
j_call: TRBJ1-1
cdr3_length: 15
cdr3_aa: CASSLLGQGVTEAFF

v_call: TRBV7-9
j_call: TRBJ2-1
cdr3_length: 15
cdr3_aa: CASSIWRGGYNEQFF

v_call: TRBV6-1
j_call: TRBJ1-5
cdr3_length: 15
cdr3_aa: CASSGGRSLGRPQHF

v_call: TRBV4-2
j_call: TRBJ1-2
cdr3_length: 16
cdr3_aa: CASSQASGDPRYGYTF

v_call: TRBV2
j_call: TRBJ2-5
cdr3_length: 16
cdr3_aa: CASSKSAGLGWETQYF

v_call: TRBV20-1
j_call: TRBJ2-5
cdr3_length: 15
cdr3_aa: CSARPPSGGWETQYF

v_call: TRBV6-2/TRBV6-3
j_call: TRBJ1-5
cdr3_length: 13
cdr3_aa: CASSWTEHQPQHF

v_call: TRBV10-3
j_call: TRBJ1-4
cdr3_length: 14
cdr3_aa: CAISSLQGDEKLFF

v_call: TRBV7-3
j_call: TRBJ2-2
cdr3_length: 14
cdr3_aa: CASTLTGNTGELFF

v_call: TRBV5-1
j_call: TRBJ2-1
cdr3_length: 17
cdr3_aa: CASSLRPGTEGYNEQFF

v_call: TRBV5-5
j_call: TRBJ1-4
cdr3_length: 14
cdr3_aa: CASSPQGSGEKLFF

v_call: TRBV7-2
j_call: TRBJ2-7
cdr3_length: 17
cdr3_aa: CASSFGLAGAISYEQYF

v_call: TRBV27
j_call: TRBJ1-1
cdr3_length: 16
cdr3_aa: CASSLSIGGADTEAFF

v_call: TRBV28
j_call: TRBJ2-4
cdr3_length: 16
cdr3_aa: CASSLKSGIGKNIQYF

v_call: TRBV6-5
j_call: TRBJ2-3
cdr3_length: 13
cdr3_aa: CASSYSNGGTQYF

v_call: TRBV5-1
j_call: TRBJ2-2
cdr3_length: 15
cdr3_aa: CASSSLPRNTGELFF